This entry features one T cell receptor beta chain sequence. V dropped 0 bases and J dropped 6 bases, with 5 bases sitting between them. Germline CDR1 reads SEHNR; CDR2 reads FQNEAQ (reference sequence). This CDR3 region has 13 residues. The sample originates from a study of OX40 agonist ivuxolimab in advanced cancers. The table came from immunoSEQ multiplex PCR; TCRdb's copy has only in-frame clones and leaves some out. The repertoire has around 69,000 clones, about 87% of them found once; the top ten carry 2.5% to 3%. This receptor was identified in an adult with an advanced solid tumor such as melanoma, head and neck, liver or kidney cancer. The V and J genes are TRBV7-9 and TRBJ2-2, with D perhaps TRBD2 (5 bases). Sequenced material: CD4+ or CD8+ T cells sorted from blood, taken in a trial of the OX40 agonist ivuxolimab. CDR3 region: CASSLAGAGELFF. Here the CDR3 DNA reads TGTGCCAGCAGCTTAGCCGGGGCCGGGGAGCTGTTTTTT.